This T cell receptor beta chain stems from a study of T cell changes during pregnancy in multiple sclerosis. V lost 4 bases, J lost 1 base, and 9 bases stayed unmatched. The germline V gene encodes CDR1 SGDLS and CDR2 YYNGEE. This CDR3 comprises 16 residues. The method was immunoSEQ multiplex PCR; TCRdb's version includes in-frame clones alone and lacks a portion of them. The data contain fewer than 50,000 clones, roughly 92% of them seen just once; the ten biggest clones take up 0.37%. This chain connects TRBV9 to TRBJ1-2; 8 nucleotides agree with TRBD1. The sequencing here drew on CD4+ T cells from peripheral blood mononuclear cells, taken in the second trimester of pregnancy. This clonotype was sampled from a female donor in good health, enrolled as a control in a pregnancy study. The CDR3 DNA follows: TGTGCCAGCAGCCTGGGGGGGGGACAGGATAACTATGGCTACACCTTC. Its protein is CASSLGGGQDNYGYTF.